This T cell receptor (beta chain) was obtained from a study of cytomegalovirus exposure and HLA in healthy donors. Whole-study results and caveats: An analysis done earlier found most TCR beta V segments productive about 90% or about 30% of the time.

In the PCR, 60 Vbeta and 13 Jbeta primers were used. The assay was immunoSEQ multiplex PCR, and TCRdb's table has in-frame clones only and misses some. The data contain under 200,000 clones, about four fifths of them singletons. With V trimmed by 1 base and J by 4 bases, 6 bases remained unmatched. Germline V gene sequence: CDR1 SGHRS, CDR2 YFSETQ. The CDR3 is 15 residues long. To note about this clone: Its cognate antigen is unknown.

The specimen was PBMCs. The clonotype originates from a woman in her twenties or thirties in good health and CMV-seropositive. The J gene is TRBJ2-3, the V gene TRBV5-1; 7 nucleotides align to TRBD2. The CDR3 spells CASSLRGTTSDTQYF. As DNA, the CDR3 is TGCGCCAGCAGCTTGCGCGGGACTACGTCAGATACGCAGTATTTT.